The text below deals with one TCR beta chain. Its target is not known. Each sample's input was roughly 250 ng genomic DNA, 35,000 to 40,000 genome equivalents. CDR3 length: 19 amino acids. CDR1 KGHSH and CDR2 LQKENI come from the germline V gene. One tube held mixed TRB-A and TRB-B primer pools for touch-down PCR. TCRdb re-called the multiplex PCR reads; one entry per CDR3 protein, DNA not given. The clone table shows about 11,000 distinct CDR3 sequences, with the ten largest holding 20% to 25%. This specimen comes from a study of T cell clusters in autoimmune cytopenias. Study conclusions and caveats: The T cell clusters came from computational analysis alone and lack functional validation. TRB repertoire shifts in secondary cytopenia and chronic lymphocytic leukemia mostly reflected lymphoma, not autoimmunity.

The same data also went into a second study, on T cell repertoires in aging, cancer and after chemotherapy. That paper notes: Roughly 10 million TCR reads made up the full dataset.

The sequence derives from a human donor in good health. This sequence joins TRBV18 and TRBJ1-3; TCRdb reports TRBD1, a call that lacks DNA to check it against. The specimen sequenced was peripheral blood. CDR3: CASSLTPGQGARSGNTIYF. The full variable domain, completed using reference TRBV18 and TRBJ1-3, is NAGVMQNPRHLVRRRGQEARLRCSPMKGHSHVYWYRQLPEEGLKFMVYLQKENIIDESGMPKERFSAEFPKEGPSILRIQQVVRGDSAAYFCASSLTPGQGARSGNTIYFGEGSWLTVV.